The 7 T cell receptor beta chains presented below share a single source sample, sequenced in a study of blood T cell repertoires in COVID-19. Assay used: immunoSEQ multiplex PCR; TCRdb lists only in-frame clones, some missing. The sample lists under 200,000 clones; 80% to 90% were seen once. The material sequenced was peripheral blood. The receptors derive from a man between 60 and 75 years old with acute or convalescent COVID-19.

CDR3 residues: CASSPAGTGGPEAFF. The CDR3 coding sequence is TGTGCCAGCAGCCCCGCAGGCACGGGGGGCCCTGAAGCTTTCTTT. The chain carries TRBV4-2 and TRBJ1-1; possibly TRBD1 for D (6 bases). Looked up from germline, CDR1 is LGHNA and CDR2 is YNFKEQ. V was cut by 4 bases and J by 6 bases, with 18 bases left in between. The CDR3 is 15 amino acids.

V gene TRBV13 combines with J gene TRBJ1-2, with TRBD1 matching over 7 bases. V dropped 0 bases and J dropped 6; count of bases not matched to a gene: 13. Germline CDR1 is PRHDT and CDR2 is FYEKMQ (reference sequence). CDR3 size: 17 residues. This chain's CDR3 is CASSLGPQGQSRNGYTF. CDR3 in DNA: TGTGCCAGCAGCTTAGGGCCGCAGGGACAGAGTAGGAATGGCTACACCTTC.

The rearrangement joins TRBV27 to TRBJ1-4, with TRBD1 matching 8 bases. CDR1 is MNHEY, CDR2 SMNVEV, per germline (reference sequence). This CDR3 comprises 17 residues. The junction had 9 bases not matched to a gene; V was cut back by 1 base and J by 5 bases. CDR3 coding DNA: TGTGCCAGCAGTTTATGGGGACACAGGGGGGGAAATGAAAAACTGTTTTTT. Protein product: CASSLWGHRGGNEKLFF.

V and J are TRBV28 and TRBJ2-7; no clear D. CDR1 is MDHEN, CDR2 SYDVKM, per germline. The CDR3 spans 15 residues. The V end was cut by 3 bases, the J end by 0 bases, with 12 bases between. CDR3 sequence reads: CASSFSTSSSYEQYF. The CDR3 bases are TGTGCCAGCAGTTTCTCGACATCGAGCTCCTACGAGCAGTACTTC.

This chain uses TRBV19 with TRBJ2-1; D is ambiguous. Per germline, CDR1 LNHDA and CDR2 SQIVND (reference sequence). Trimming removed 1 base at V and 3 bases at J, with 4 bases between. The CDR3 is made up of 13 amino acids. The CDR3 here is CASSIANYNEQFF. CDR3 DNA: TGTGCCAGTAGTATAGCCAACTACAATGAGCAGTTCTTC. The full variable domain, in which reference TRBV19 and TRBJ2-1 provide the parts outside the CDR3, is DGGITQSPKYLFRKEGQNVTLSCEQNLNHDAMYWYRQDPGQGLRLIYYSQIVNDFQKGDIAEGYSVSREKKESFPLTVTSAQKNPTAFYLCASSIANYNEQFFGPGTRLTVL.

This chain's CDR3 is CATSAVEGASGEKLFF. The CDR3 DNA sequence: TGTGCCACCAGTGCCGTCGAGGGCGCTTCGGGTGAAAAACTGTTTTTT. The J gene is TRBJ1-4, the V gene TRBV24-1; D is uncertain. The germline V and J ends were trimmed by 5 bases and 7 bases, with 19 bases remaining between them. This CDR3 is 16 amino acids long. Germline V CDR1 and CDR2: KGHDR, SFDVKD.

The chain is built from TRBV7-3 and TRBJ1-6; possibly TRBD1 for D (5 bases). From germline, CDR1 is SGHTA and CDR2 FQGTGA. Trimming stripped 5 bases from V and 0 bases from J, with 8 bases between. The CDR3 spans 15 residues. The CDR3 protein is CASSDRGSYNSPLHF. CDR3 DNA sequence: TGTGCCAGCAGCGACAGAGGCTCCTATAATTCACCCCTCCACTTT.